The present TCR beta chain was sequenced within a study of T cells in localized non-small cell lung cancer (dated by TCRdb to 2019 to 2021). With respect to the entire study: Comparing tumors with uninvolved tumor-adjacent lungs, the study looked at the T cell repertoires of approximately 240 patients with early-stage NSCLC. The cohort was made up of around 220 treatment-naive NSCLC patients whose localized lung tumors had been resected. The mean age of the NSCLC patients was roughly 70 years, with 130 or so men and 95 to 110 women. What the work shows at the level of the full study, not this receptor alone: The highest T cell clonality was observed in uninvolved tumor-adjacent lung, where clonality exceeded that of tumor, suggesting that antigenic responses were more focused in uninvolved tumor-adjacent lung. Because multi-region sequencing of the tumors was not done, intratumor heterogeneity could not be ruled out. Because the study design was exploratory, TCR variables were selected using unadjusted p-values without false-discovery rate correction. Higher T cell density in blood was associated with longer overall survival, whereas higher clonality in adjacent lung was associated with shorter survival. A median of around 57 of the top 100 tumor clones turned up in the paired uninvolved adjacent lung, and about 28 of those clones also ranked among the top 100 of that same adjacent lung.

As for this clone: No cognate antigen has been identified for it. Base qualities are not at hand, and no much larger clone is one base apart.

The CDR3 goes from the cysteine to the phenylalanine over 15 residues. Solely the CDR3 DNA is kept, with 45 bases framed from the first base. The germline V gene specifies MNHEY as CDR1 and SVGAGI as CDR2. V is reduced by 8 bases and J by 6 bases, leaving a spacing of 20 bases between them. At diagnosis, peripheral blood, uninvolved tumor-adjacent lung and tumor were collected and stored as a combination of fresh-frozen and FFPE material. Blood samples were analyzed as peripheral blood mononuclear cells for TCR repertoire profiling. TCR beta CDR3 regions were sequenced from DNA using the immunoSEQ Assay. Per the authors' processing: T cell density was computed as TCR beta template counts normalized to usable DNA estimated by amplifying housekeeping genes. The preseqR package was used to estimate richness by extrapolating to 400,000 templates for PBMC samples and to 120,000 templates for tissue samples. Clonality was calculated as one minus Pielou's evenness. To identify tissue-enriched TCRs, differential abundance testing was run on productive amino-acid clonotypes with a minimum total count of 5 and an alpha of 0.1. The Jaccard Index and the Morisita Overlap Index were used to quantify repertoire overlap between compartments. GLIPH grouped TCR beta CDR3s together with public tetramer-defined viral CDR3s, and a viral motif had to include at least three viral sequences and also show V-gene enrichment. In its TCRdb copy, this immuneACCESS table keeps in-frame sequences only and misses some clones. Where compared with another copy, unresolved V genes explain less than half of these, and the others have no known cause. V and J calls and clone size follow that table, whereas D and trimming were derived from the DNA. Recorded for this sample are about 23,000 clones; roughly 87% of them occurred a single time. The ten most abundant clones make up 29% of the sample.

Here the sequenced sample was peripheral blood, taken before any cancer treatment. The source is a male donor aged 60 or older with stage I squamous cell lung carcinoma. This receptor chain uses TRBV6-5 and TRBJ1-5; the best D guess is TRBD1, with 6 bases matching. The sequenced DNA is TGTGCCAGCGGCCCGGGGGCGATAGGGGTTCAGCCCCAGCATTTT. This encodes CASGPGAIGVQPQHF.